This T cell receptor beta chain appears in the sequencing data of a study of T cells in Graves' hyperthyroidism and ophthalmopathy. As concerns this clonotype: A much larger clone lies one base from this, so it may be a read error. This is likely a read error, given that the CDR3 carries no conserved phenylalanine or tryptophan at its end.

The source material, RNA transcripts, was used to amplify TCR beta CDR3 regions. A first-round RT-PCR of the TCR CDR3 used the HTBI primer set. TCRdb independently ran MiXCR on the multiplex PCR reads; one entry per CDR3 protein. The table records under 400,000 distinct CDR3 sequences, about 15% of them present only once. Trimming removed 4 bases from V and 1 base from J; junction bases left unmatched: 6. Germline CDR1 KGHSH, CDR2 LQKENI. The CDR3 runs to 15 residues. The receptor was isolated from a woman in her sixties with Graves' hyperthyroidism. Sequenced input: blood. V and J are TRBV18 and TRBJ1-1; 7 nucleotides line up with TRBD1. CDR3 amino acids: CASSLITGENTEAFL. For the CDR3, the DNA is TGTGCCAGCTCACTCATAACAGGGGAGAACACTGAAGCTTTCCTT.